This TCR beta chain comes out of a study of PD-1 blockade in classical Hodgkin lymphoma. Study background: On a schedule of every 2 weeks, patients received nivolumab 3 mg/kg intravenously.

Turning to this clone: Its antigen remains unidentified.

General study points: The study found complete responders had baseline diversity similar to newly diagnosed patients. Reported findings placed baseline TCR diversity lower in newly diagnosed patients (compared with healthy donors).

Time point meaning: cycle 4 day 1 (C4D1), after five to seven weeks of nivolumab. Every patient experienced relapse after autologous stem cell transplantation, and brentuximab vedotin exposure varied. Germline-derived CDR1 and CDR2 are SGHTA and FQGNSA. This CDR3 spans 15 amino acids. The V gene lost 5 bases and the J gene lost 4 bases, with 16 bases spanning the gap. Clones were sequenced by immunoSEQ multiplex PCR, and TCRdb holds only the in-frame ones, with some missing. The table shows 25,000 to 40,000 clones, with 81% occurring only once. This sequence was found in a human donor with classical Hodgkin lymphoma. The chain has TRBV7-2 and TRBJ2-3; weak D call: TRBD2 (6 bases). The sequenced sample was peripheral blood mononuclear cells (PBMCs), obtained before the fourth cycle of nivolumab. CDR3 region: CASSPGLSRSDTQYF. For the CDR3, the DNA is TGTGCCAGCAGCCCGGGACTTTCCCGGTCAGATACGCAGTATTTT.